This TCR beta chain appears in the sequencing data of a study of blood T cells in healthy people across ages. A second PCR of roughly 7 to 11 cycles used a sample-barcoded 5' primer and a J-beta primer mix. A single record per CDR3 protein comes from TCRdb applying MiXCR to the 5' RACE reads. This sample carries 1,500,000 or so distinct CDR3 sequences, roughly 59% of them seen once, and the ten largest clones take 6.7%. This TCR was recovered from a man aged 18 to 30 in good health. Sequencing was done on a sample of blood.

The CDR3 region is CASIPGAGNEQFF. The CDR3 nucleotides read TGTGCCAGCATCCCAGGGGCGGGAAATGAGCAGTTCTTC. The gene calls are TRBV2 and TRBJ2-1; D possibly matches TRBD1 or TRBD2 (6 bases each). The germline V gene encodes CDR1 SNHLY and CDR2 FYNNEI. The CDR3 contains 13 residues. Trimming removed 7 bases from V and 7 bases from J, with 14 bases in between.